This T cell receptor (beta chain) was recovered during a study of OX40 agonist ivuxolimab in advanced cancers. Overall study context: Patients treated during dose escalation were battling hepatocellular carcinoma, melanoma, renal cell or head and neck cancer. Study-wide results and caveats: Clonal expansion from baseline to week 6 occurred in both CD4+ and CD8+ T cells. CD8+ T cells averaged more expanded clones than CD4+. Antigen specificity remained undetermined for the expanded peripheral T cells.

The germline V gene has CDR1 MGHRA and CDR2 YSYEKL. This CDR3 contains 15 residues. V lost 0 bases, J lost 6 bases, and 12 bases lay in between. This clone was observed once. The antigen is unknown. Sequenced by immunoSEQ multiplex PCR; TCRdb stores in-frame clones only, minus some. The sample holds 65,000 to 80,000 clones; around 90% are singletons and the top ten take around 10%. This receptor was taken from an adult with an advanced solid tumor such as melanoma, head and neck, liver or kidney cancer. The V and J genes are TRBV4-1 and TRBJ1-5, with D tentatively TRBD1 (5 bases). The sequences come from CD4+ or CD8+ T cells sorted from blood, collected in a trial of the OX40 agonist ivuxolimab. The CDR3: CASSQDHPGGQPQHF. CDR3 DNA sequence: TGCGCCAGCAGCCAAGATCATCCGGGGGGTCAGCCCCAGCATTTT.